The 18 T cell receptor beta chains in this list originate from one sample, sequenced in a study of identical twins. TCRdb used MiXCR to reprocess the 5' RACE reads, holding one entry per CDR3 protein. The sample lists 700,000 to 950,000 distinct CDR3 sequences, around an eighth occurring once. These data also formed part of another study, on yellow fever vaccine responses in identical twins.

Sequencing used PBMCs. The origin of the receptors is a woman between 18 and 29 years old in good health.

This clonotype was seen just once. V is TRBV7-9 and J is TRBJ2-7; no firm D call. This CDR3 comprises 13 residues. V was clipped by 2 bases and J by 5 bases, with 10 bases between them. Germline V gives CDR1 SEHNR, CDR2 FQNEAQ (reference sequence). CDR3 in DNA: TGTGCCAGCAGCTTAAATTTAGGCCACGAGCAGTACTTC. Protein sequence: CASSLNLGHEQYF.

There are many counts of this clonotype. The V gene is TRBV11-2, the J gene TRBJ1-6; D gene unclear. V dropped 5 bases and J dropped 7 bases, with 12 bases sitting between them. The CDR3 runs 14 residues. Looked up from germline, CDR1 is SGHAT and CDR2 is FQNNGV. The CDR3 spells CASSKGQPNSPLHF. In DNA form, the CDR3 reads TGTGCCAGCAGCAAGGGCCAGCCGAATTCACCCCTCCACTTT.

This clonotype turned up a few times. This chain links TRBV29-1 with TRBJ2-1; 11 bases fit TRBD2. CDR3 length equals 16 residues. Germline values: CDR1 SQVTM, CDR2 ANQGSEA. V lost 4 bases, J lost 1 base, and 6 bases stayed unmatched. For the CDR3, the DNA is TGCAGCGTTGTGGGACTAGCGGACTCTTCCTACAATGAGCAGTTCTTC. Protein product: CSVVGLADSSYNEQFF.

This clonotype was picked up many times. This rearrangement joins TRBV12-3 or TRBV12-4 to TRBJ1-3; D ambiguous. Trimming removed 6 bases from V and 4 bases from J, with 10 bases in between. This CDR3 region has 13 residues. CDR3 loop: CASRHTGGNTIYF. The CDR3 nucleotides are TGTGCCAGCAGACACACGGGAGGAAACACCATATATTTT.

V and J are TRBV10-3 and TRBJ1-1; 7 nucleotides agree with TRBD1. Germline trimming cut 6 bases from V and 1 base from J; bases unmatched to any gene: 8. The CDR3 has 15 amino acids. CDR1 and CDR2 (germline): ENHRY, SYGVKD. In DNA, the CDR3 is TGTGCCATCAGGAGTTCGGACAGGACGAACACTGAAGCTTTCTTT. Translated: CAIRSSDRTNTEAFF.

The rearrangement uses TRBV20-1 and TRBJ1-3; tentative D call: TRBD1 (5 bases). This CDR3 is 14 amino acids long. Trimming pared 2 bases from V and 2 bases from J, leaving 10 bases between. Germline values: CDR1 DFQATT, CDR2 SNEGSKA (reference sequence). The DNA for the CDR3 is TGCAGTGCTAGACAGGGTACCACTGGAAACACCATATATTTT. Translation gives CSARQGTTGNTIYF.

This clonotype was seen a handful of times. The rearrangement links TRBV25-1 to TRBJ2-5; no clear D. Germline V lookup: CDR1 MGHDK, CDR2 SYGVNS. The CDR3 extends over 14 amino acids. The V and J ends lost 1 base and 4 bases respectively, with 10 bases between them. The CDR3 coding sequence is TGTGCCAGCAGTGAATCGGAAGTCTCAGAGACCCAGTACTTC. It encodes CASSESEVSETQYF.

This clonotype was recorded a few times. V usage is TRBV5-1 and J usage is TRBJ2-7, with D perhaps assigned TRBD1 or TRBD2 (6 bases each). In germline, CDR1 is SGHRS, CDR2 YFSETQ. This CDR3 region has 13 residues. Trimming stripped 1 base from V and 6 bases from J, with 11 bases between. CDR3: CASSLNREAEQYF. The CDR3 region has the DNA TGCGCCAGCAGCTTGAACAGGGAGGCCGAGCAGTACTTC.

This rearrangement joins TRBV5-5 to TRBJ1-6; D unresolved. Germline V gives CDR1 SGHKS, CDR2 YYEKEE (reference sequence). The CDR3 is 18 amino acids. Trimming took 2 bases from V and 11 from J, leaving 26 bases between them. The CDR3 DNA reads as TGTGCCAGCAGCTTATCGAACTGGGTATCGTGGCGTGGGGCACCCCTCCACTTT. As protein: CASSLSNWVSWRGAPLHF.

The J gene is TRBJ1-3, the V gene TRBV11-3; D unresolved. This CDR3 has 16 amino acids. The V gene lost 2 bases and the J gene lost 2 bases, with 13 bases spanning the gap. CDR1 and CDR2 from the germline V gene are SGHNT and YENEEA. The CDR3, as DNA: TGTGCCAGCAGCTTACCTCGTGGGTTCCCTGGAAACACCATATATTTT. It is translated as CASSLPRGFPGNTIYF. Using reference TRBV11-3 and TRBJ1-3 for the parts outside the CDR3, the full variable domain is EAGVVQSPRYKIIEKKQPVAFWCNPISGHNTLYWYLQNLGQGPELLIRYENEEAVDDSQLPKDRFSAERLKGVDSTLKIQPAELGDSAVYLCASSLPRGFPGNTIYFGEGSWLTVV.

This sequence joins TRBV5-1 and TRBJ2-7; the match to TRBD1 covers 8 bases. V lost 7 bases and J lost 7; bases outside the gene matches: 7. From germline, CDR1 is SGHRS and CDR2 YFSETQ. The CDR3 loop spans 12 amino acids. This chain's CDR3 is CASGTGLREQYV. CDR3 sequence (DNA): TGCGCCAGCGGGACAGGACTGAGAGAGCAGTACGTC.

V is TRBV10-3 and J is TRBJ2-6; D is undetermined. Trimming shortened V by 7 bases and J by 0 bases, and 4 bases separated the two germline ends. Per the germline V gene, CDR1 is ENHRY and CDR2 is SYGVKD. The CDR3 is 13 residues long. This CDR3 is CAIKDSGANVLTF. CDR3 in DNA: TGTGCCATCAAAGACTCTGGGGCCAACGTCCTGACTTTC.

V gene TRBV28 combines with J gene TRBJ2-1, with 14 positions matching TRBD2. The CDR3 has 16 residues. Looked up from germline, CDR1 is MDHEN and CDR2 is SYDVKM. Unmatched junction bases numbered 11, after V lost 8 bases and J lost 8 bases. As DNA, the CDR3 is TGTGCCAGCGGTTCCGGGACTAGCGGGAGAAGGGATGAGCAGTTCTTC. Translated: CASGSGTSGRRDEQFF.

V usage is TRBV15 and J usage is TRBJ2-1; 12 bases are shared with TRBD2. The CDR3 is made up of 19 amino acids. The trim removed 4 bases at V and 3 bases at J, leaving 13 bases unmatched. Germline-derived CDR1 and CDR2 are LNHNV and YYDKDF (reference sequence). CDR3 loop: CATSTYRTTSGGIYNEQFF. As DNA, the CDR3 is TGTGCCACCAGCACCTACCGAACGACTAGCGGGGGAATCTACAATGAGCAGTTCTTC. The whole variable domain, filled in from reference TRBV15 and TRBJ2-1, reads DAMVIQNPRYQVTQFGKPVTLSCSQTLNHNVMYWYQQKSSQAPKLLFHYYDKDFNNEADTPDNFQSRRPNTSFCFLDIRSPGLGDTAMYLCATSTYRTTSGGIYNEQFFGPGTRLTVL.

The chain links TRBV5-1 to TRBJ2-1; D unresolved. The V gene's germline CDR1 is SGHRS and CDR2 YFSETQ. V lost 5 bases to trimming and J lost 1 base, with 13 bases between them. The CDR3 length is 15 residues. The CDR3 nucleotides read TGCGCCAGCAGGGCTGACGCGACATCCTACAATGAGCAGTTCTTC. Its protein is CASRADATSYNEQFF.

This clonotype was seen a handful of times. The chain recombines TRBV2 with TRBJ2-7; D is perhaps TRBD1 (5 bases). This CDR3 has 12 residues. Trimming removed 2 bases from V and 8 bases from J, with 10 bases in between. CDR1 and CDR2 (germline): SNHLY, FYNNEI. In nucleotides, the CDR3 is TGTGCCAGCAGTGAAATGGGGCAAAAGCAGTACGTC. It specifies CASSEMGQKQYV.

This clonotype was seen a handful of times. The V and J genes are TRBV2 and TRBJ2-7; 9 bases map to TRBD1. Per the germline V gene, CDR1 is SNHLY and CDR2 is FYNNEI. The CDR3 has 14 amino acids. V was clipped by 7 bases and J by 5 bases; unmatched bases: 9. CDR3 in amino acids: CASKPGQGSHEQYF. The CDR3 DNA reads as TGTGCCAGCAAGCCGGGACAGGGTTCCCACGAGCAGTACTTC. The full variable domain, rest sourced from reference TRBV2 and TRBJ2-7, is EPEVTQTPSHQVTQMGQEVILRCVPISNHLYFYWYRQILGQKVEFLVSFYNNEISEKSEIFDDQFSVERPDGSNFTLKIRSTKLEDSAMYFCASKPGQGSHEQYFGPGTRLTVT.

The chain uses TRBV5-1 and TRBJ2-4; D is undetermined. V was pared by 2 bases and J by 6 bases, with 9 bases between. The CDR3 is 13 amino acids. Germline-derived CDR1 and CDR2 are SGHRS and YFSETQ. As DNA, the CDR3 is TGCGCCAGCAGCTTAAGCTCCGGAAACATTCAGTACTTC. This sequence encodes CASSLSSGNIQYF.